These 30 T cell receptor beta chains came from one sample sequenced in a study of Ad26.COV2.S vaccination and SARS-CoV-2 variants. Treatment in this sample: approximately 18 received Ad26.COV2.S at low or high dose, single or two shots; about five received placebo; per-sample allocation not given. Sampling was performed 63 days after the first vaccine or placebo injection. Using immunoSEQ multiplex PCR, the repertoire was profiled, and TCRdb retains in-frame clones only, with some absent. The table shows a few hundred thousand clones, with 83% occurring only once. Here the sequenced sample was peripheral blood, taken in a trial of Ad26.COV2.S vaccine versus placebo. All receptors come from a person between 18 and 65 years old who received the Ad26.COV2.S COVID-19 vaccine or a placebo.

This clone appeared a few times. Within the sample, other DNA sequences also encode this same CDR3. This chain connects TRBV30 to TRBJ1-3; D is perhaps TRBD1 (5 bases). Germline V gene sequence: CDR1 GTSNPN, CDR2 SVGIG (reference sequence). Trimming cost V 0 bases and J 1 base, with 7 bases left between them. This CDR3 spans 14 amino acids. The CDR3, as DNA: TGTGCCTGGAGTGTAGGGGTTTCTGGAAACACCATATATTTT. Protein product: CAWSVGVSGNTIYF.

The CDR3 is CASSTQGPLHF. In nucleotides, the CDR3 is TGTGCCAGCAGCACCCAAGGGCCCCTCCACTTT. The genes are TRBV7-9 and TRBJ1-6; D unclear. From germline, CDR1 is SEHNR and CDR2 FQNEAQ (reference sequence). V was cut by 5 bases and J by 13 bases, with 9 bases left in between. This CDR3 region has 11 residues.

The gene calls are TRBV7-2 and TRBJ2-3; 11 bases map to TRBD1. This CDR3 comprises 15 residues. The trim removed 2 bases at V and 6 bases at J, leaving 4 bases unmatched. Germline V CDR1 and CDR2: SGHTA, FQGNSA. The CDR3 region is CASSLRTGGGDTQYF. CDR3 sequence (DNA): TGTGCCAGCAGCTTAAGGACAGGGGGCGGTGATACGCAGTATTTT.

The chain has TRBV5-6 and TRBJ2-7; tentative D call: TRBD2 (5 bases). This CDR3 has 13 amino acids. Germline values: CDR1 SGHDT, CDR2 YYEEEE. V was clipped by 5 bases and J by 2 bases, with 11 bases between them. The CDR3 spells CASSPTTTYEQYF. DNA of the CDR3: TGTGCCAGCAGTCCTACGACTACCTACGAGCAGTACTTC.

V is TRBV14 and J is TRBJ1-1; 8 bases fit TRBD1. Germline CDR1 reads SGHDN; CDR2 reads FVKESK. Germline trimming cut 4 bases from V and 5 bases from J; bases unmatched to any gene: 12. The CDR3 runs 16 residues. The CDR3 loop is CASSLRTGMIWTEAFF. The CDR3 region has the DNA TGTGCCAGCAGCCTTCGGACAGGGATGATATGGACTGAAGCTTTCTTT. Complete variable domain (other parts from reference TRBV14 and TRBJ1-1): EAGVTQFPSHSVIEKGQTVTLRCDPISGHDNLYWYRRVMGKEIKFLLHFVKESKQDESGMPNNRFLAERTGGTYSTLKVQPAELEDSGVYFCASSLRTGMIWTEAFFGQGTRLTVV.

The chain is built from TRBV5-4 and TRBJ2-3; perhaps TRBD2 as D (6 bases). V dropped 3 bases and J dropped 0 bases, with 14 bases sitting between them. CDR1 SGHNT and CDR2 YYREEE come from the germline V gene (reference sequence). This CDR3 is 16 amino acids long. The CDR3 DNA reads TGTGCCAGCAGCTGGCGGAGGGAACAGAGCACAGATACGCAGTATTTT. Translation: CASSWRREQSTDTQYF. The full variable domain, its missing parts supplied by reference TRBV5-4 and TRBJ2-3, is ETGVTQSPTHLIKTRGQQVTLRCSSQSGHNTVSWYQQALGQGPQFIFQYYREEENGRGNFPPRFSGLQFPNYSSELNVNALELDDSALYLCASSWRREQSTDTQYFGPGTRLTVL.

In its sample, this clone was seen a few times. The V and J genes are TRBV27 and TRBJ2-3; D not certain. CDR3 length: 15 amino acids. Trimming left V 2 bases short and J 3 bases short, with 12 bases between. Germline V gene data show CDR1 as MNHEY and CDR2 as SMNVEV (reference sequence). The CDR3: CASSLGPTLTDTQYF. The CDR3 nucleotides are TGTGCCAGCAGTTTAGGACCGACTCTTACAGATACGCAGTATTTT.

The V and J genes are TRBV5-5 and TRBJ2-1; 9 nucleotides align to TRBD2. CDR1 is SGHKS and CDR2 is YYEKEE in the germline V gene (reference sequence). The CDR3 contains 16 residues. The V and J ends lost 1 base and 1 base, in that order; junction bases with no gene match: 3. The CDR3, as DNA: TGTGCCAGCAGCTTGTCTAGCGGGGTATCCTACAATGAGCAGTTCTTC. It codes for CASSLSSGVSYNEQFF.

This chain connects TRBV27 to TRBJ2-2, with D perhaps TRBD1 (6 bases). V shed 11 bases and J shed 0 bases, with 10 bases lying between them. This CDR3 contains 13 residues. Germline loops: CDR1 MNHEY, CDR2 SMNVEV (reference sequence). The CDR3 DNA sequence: TGTGCCGTCAGGGGTGCGAACACCGGGGAGCTGTTTTTT. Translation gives CAVRGANTGELFF.

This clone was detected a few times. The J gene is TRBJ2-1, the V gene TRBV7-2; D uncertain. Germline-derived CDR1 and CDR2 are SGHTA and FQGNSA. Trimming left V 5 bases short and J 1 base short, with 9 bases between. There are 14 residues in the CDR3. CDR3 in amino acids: CASSRSSSYNEQFF. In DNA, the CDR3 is TGTGCCAGCAGCCGCTCTTCTTCCTACAATGAGCAGTTCTTC.

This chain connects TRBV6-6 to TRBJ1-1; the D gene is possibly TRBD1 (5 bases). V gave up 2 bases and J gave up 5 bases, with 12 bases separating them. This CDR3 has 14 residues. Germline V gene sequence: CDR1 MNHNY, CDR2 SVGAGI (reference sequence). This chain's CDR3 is CASSYQGGFTEAFF. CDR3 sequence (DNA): TGTGCCAGCAGTTACCAGGGCGGCTTTACTGAAGCTTTCTTT.

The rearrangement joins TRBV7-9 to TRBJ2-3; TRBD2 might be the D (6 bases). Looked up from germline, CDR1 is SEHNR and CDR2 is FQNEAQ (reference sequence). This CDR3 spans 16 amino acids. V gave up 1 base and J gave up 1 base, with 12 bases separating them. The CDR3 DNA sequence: TGTGCCAGCAGCTTAGATGGGGGACTGGGCACAGATACGCAGTATTTT. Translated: CASSLDGGLGTDTQYF.

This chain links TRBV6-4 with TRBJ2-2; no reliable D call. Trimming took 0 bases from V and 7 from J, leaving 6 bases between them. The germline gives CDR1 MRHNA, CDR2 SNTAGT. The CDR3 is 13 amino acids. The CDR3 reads CASSDSANGELFF. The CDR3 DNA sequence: TGTGCCAGCAGTGACTCAGCCAACGGGGAGCTGTTTTTT.

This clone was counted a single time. Written as DNA, the CDR3 is TGTGCCAGCAGTTTCAGGGGCAGGGCAGATACGCAGTATTTT. Translated: CASSFRGRADTQYF. The chain has TRBV27 and TRBJ2-3; possible D gene TRBD1, 6 bases. Germline assignment: CDR1 MNHEY and CDR2 SMNVEV (reference sequence). This CDR3 has 14 residues. V lost 3 bases, J lost 4 bases, and 11 bases lay in between.

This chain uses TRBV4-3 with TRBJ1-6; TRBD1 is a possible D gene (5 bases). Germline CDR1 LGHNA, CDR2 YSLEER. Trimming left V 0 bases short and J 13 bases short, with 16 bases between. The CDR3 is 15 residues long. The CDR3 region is CASSQDRTGRRPLHF. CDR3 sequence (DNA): TGCGCCAGCAGCCAAGATCGCACAGGCCGAAGGCCCCTCCACTTT.

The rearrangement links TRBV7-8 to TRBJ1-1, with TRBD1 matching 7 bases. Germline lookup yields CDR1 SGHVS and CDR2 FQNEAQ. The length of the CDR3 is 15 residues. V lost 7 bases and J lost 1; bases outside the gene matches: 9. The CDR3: CASKSDRARNTEAFF. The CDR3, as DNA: TGTGCCAGCAAGTCCGACAGGGCAAGGAACACTGAAGCTTTCTTT. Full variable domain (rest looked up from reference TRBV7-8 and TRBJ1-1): GAGVSQSPRYKVAKRGQDVALRCDPISGHVSLFWYQQALGQGPEFLTYFQNEAQLDKSGLPSDRFFAERPEGSVSTLKIQRTQQEDSAVYLCASKSDRARNTEAFFGQGTRLTVV.

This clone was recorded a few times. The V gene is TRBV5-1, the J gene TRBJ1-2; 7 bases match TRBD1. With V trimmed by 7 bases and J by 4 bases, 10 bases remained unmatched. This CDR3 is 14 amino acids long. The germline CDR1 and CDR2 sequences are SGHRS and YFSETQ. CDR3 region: CASRPPGGSYGYTF. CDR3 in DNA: TGCGCCAGCCGTCCTCCAGGGGGTTCCTATGGCTACACCTTC.

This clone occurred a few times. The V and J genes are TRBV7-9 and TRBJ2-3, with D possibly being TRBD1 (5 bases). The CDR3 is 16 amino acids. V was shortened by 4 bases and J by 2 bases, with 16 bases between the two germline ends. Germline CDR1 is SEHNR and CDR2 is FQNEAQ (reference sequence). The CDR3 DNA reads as TGTGCCAGCAGCTCCGCACCCGGACACAACACAGATACGCAGTATTTT. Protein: CASSSAPGHNTDTQYF.

The CDR3 loop reads CASSRKVATNEKLFF. The DNA for the CDR3 is TGCGCCAGCAGCCGAAAGGTCGCAACTAATGAAAAACTGTTTTTT. The V call is TRBV4-1, the J call TRBJ1-4, with no clear D. V gave up 4 bases and J gave up 0 bases, with 9 bases separating them. The V gene's germline CDR1 is MGHRA and CDR2 YSYEKL. The CDR3 has 15 residues.

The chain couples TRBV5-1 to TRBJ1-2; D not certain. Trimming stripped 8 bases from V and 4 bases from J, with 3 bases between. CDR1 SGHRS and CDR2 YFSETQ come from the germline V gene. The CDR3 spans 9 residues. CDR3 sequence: CARPYGYTF. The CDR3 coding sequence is TGCGCCAGACCCTATGGCTACACCTTC. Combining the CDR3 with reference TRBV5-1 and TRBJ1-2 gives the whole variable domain KAGVTQTPRYLIKTRGQQVTLSCSPISGHRSVSWYQQTPGQGLQFLFEYFSETQRNKGNFPGRFSGRQFSNSRSEMNVSTLELGDSALYLCARPYGYTFGSGTRLTVV.

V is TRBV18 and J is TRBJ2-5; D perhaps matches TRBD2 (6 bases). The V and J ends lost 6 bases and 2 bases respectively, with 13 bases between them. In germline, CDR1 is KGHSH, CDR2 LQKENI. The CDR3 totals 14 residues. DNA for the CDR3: TGTGCCAGCTCTCGGGACTTTAAGCAAGAGACCCAGTACTTC. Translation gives CASSRDFKQETQYF.

The CDR3 DNA reads TGTGCCAGCTCACCCTCCCAAGGCCCCCAGCATTTT. Its protein is CASSPSQGPQHF. V is TRBV18 and J is TRBJ1-5; no firm D call. The ends were cut back, 3 bases at V and 10 bases at J, with 10 bases in the middle. CDR1 KGHSH and CDR2 LQKENI come from the germline V gene. The CDR3 loop spans 12 amino acids.

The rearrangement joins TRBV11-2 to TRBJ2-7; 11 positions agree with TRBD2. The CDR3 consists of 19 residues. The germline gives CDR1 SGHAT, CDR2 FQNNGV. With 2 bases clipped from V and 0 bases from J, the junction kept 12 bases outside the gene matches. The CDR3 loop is CASSLQRRTSGPSSYEQYF. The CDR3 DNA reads TGTGCCAGCAGCTTACAACGCCGGACTAGCGGGCCGAGCTCCTACGAGCAGTACTTC.

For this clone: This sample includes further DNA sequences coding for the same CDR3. CDR3: CASSSLYEQYF. The CDR3 nucleotides are TGTGCCAGCAGCTCCCTCTACGAGCAGTACTTC. The J gene is TRBJ2-7, the V gene TRBV6-5; no reliable D call. CDR3 length: 11 amino acids. Trimming pared 6 bases from V and 3 bases from J, leaving 6 bases between. Germline CDR1 MNHEY, CDR2 SVGAGI.

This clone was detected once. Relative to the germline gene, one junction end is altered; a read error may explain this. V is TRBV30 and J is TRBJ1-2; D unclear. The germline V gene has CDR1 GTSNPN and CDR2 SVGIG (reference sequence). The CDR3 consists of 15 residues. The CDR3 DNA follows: TGTGCCTGGAGTGATCCCTCCCGAGCTAATTATGGCTACACCTTC. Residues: CAWSDPSRANYGYTF.

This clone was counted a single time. CDR3 in amino acids: CASKAIQGLGGSGANVLTF. CDR3 sequence (DNA): TGCGCCAGCAAGGCGATTCAGGGGCTCGGCGGGTCTGGGGCCAACGTCCTGACTTTC. The rearrangement joins TRBV4-1 to TRBJ2-6, with a possible D match to TRBD1 (6 bases). V dropped 7 bases and J dropped 1 base, with 23 bases sitting between them. Per the germline V gene, CDR1 is MGHRA and CDR2 is YSYEKL. CDR3 size: 19 residues.

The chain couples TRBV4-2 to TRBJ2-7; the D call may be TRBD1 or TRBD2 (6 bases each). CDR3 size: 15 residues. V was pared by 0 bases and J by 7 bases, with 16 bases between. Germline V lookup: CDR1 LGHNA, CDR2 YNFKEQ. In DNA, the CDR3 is TGTGCCAGCAGCCAAGATCTGAACAGGGCGGGGGAGCAGTACTTC. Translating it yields CASSQDLNRAGEQYF.

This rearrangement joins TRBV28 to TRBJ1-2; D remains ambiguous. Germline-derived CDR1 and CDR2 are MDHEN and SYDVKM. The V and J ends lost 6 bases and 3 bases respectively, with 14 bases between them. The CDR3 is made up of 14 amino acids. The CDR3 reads CASSSGFTDYGYTF. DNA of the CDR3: TGTGCCAGCAGCTCGGGGTTTACGGACTATGGCTACACCTTC.

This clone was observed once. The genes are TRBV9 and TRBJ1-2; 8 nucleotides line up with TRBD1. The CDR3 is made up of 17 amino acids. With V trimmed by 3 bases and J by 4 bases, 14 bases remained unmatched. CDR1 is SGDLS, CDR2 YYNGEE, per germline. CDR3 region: CASSARQGTPGGYGYTF. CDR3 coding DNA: TGTGCCAGCAGCGCCCGACAGGGGACACCGGGAGGCTATGGCTACACCTTC. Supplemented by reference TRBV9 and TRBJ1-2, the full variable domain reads DSGVTQTPKHLITATGQRVTLRCSPRSGDLSVYWYQQSLDQGLQFLIQYYNGEERAKGNILERFSAQQFPDLHSELNLSSLELGDSALYFCASSARQGTPGGYGYTFGSGTRLTVV.

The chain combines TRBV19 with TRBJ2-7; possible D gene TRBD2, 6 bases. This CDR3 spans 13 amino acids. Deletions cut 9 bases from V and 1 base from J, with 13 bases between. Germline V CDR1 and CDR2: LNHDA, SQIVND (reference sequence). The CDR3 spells CASDSGSSYEQYF. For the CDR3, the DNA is TGTGCCAGCGATAGCGGATCATCCTACGAGCAGTACTTC. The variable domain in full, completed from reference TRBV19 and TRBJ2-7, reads DGGITQSPKYLFRKEGQNVTLSCEQNLNHDAMYWYRQDPGQGLRLIYYSQIVNDFQKGDIAEGYSVSREKKESFPLTVTSAQKNPTAFYLCASDSGSSYEQYFGPGTRLTVT.